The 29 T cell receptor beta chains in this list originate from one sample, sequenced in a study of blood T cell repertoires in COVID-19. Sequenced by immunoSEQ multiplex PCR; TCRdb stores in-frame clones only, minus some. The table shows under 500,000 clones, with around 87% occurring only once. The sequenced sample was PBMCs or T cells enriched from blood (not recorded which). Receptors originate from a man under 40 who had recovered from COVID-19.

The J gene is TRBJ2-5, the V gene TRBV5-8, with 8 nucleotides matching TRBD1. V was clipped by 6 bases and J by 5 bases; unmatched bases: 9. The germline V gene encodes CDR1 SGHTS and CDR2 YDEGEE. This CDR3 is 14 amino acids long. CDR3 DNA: TGTGCCAGCACCCCGGACAGGGCTAGGGAGACCCAGTACTTC. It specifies CASTPDRARETQYF.

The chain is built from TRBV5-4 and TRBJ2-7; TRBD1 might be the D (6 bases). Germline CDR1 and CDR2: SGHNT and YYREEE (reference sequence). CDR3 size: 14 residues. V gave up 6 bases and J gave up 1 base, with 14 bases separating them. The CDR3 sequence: CASTTGLGSYEQYF. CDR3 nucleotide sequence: TGTGCCAGCACTACAGGGTTGGGATCCTACGAGCAGTACTTC.

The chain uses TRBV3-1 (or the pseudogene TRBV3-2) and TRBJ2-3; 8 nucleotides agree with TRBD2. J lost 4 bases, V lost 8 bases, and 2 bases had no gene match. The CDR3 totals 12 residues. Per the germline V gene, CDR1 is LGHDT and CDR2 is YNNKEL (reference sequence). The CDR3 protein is CASAAGADTQYF. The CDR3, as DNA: TGTGCCAGCGCAGCGGGAGCAGATACGCAGTATTTT.

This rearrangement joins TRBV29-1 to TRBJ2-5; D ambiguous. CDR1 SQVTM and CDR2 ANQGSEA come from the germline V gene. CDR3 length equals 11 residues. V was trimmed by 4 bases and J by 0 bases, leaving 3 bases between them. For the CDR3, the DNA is TGCAGCGTTGCCGACCAAGAGACCCAGTACTTC. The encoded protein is CSVADQETQYF.

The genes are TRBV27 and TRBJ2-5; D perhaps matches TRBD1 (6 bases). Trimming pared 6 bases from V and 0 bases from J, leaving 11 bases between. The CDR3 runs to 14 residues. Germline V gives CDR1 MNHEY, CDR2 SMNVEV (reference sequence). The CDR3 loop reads CASSLRGNQETQYF. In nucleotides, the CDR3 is TGTGCCAGCAGCCTAAGGGGGAACCAAGAGACCCAGTACTTC.

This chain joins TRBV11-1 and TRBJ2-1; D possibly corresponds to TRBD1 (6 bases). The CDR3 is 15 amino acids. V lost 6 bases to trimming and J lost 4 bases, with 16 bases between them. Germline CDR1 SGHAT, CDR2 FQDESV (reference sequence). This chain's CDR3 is CASRQSGTNYNEQFF. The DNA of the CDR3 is TGTGCCAGCAGGCAATCCGGGACAAATTACAATGAGCAGTTCTTC.

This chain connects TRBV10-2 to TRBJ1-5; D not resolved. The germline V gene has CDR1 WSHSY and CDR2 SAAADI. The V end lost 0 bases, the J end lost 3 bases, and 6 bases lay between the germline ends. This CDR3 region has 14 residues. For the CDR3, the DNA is TGCGCCAGCAGTGAGTCGCGTCTCAATCAGCCCCAGCATTTT. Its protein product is CASSESRLNQPQHF.

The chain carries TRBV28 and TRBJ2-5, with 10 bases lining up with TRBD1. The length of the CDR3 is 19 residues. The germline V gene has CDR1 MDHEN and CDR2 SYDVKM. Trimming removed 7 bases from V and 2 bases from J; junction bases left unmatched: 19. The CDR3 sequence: CASNRQGAWVSAGQETQYF. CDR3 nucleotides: TGTGCCAGCAACCGACAGGGGGCTTGGGTGTCGGCAGGGCAAGAGACCCAGTACTTC.

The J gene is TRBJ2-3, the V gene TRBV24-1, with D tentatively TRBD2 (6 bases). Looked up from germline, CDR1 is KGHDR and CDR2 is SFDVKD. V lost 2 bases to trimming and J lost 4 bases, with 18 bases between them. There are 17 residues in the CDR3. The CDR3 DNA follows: TGTGCCACCAGTGATTCCGCCTCCGGGAGTTTCGCAGATACGCAGTATTTT. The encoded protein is CATSDSASGSFADTQYF.

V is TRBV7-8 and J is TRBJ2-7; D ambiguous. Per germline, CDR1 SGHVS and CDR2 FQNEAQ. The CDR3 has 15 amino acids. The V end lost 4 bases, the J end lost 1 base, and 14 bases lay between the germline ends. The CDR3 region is CASSSLFLGSYEQYF. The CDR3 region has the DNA TGTGCCAGCAGCTCACTTTTTCTCGGGTCCTACGAGCAGTACTTC. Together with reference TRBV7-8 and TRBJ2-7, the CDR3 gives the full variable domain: GAGVSQSPRYKVAKRGQDVALRCDPISGHVSLFWYQQALGQGPEFLTYFQNEAQLDKSGLPSDRFFAERPEGSVSTLKIQRTQQEDSAVYLCASSSLFLGSYEQYFGPGTRLTVT.

The CDR3 protein is CAWSVYRLKSSYNSPLHF. The CDR3 DNA reads as TGTGCCTGGAGTGTGTACAGATTAAAAAGCTCCTATAATTCACCCCTCCACTTT. The chain uses TRBV30 and TRBJ1-6; no definite D call. Trimming stripped 0 bases from V and 0 bases from J, with 15 bases between. Germline-derived CDR1 and CDR2 are GTSNPN and SVGIG (reference sequence). This CDR3 contains 18 residues.

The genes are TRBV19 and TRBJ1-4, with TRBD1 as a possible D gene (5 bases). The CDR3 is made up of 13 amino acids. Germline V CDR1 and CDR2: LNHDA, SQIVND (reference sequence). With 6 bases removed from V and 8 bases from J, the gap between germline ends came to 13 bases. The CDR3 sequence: CASRSRVSEKLFF. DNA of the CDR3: TGTGCCAGTAGGAGCAGGGTTAGCGAAAAACTGTTTTTT.

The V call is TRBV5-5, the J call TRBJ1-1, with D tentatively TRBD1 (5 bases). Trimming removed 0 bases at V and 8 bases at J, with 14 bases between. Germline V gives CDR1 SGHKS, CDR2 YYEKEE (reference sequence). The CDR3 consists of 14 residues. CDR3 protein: CASSLGYPTAEAFF. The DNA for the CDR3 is TGTGCCAGCAGCTTGGGGTACCCGACAGCCGAAGCTTTCTTT.

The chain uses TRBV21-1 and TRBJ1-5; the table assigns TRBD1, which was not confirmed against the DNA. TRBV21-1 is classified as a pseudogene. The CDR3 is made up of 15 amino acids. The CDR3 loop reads CASSKDRGLDQPQHF. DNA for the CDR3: TGTGCCAGCAGCAAAGACAGGGGGCTGGATCAGCCCCAGCATTTT.

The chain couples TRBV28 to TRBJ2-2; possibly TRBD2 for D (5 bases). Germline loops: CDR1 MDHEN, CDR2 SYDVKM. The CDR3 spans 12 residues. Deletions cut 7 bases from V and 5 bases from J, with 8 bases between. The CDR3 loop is CASKRETGELFF. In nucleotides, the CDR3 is TGTGCCAGCAAAAGGGAGACCGGGGAGCTGTTTTTT.

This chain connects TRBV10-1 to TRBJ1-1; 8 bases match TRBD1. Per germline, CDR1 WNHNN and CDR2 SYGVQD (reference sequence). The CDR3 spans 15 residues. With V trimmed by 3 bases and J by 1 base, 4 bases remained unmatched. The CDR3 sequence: CASSERTGWNTEAFF. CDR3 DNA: TGCGCCAGCAGTGAAAGGACAGGGTGGAACACTGAAGCTTTCTTT.

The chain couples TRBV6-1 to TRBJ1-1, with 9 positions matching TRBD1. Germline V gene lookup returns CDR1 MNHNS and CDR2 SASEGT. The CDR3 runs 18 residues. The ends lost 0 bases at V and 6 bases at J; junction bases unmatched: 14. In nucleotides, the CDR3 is TGTGCCAGCAGTGAAGCCCACGGCGGGACAGGGAAAGTGGCTGAAGCTTTCTTT. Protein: CASSEAHGGTGKVAEAFF.

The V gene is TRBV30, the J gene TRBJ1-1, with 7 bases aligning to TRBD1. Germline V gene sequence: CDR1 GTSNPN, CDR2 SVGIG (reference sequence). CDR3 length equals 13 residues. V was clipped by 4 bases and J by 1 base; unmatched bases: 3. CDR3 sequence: CAWKGAWNTEAFF. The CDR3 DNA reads TGTGCCTGGAAGGGGGCCTGGAACACTGAAGCTTTCTTT.

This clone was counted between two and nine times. The CDR3 sequence: CASSLSSTDTQYF. The CDR3 DNA follows: TGTGCCAGCAGTTTATCTAGCACAGATACGCAGTATTTT. V is TRBV6-5 and J is TRBJ2-3; D not resolved. The CDR3 is 13 residues long. The germline V gene encodes CDR1 MNHEY and CDR2 SVGAGI. V lost 4 bases, J lost 0 bases, and 5 bases lay in between.

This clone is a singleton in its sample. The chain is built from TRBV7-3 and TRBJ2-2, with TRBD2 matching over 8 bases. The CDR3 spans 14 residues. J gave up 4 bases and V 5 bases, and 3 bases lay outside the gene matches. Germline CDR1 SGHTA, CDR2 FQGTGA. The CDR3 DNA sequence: TGTGCCAGCAGCCCAGGGACTAGCACCGGGGAGCTGTTTTTT. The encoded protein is CASSPGTSTGELFF.

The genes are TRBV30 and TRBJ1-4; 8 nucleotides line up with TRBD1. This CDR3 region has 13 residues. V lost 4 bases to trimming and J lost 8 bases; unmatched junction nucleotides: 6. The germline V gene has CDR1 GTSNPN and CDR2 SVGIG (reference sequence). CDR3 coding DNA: TGTGCCTGGAAAGGGACAGGAGGCGAAAAACTGTTTTTT. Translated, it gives CAWKGTGGEKLFF.

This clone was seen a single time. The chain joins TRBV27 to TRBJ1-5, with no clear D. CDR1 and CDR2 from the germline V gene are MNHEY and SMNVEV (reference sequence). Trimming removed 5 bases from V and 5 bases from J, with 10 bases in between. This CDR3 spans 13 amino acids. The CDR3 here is CASSGSDYQPQHF. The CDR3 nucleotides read TGTGCCAGCAGTGGGTCCGACTATCAGCCCCAGCATTTT.

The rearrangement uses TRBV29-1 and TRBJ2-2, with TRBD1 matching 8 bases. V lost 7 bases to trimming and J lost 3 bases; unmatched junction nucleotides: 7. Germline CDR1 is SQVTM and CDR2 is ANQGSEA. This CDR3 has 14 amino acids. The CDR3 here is CSARSDRDTGELFF. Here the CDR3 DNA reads TGCAGCGCCCGGTCGGACAGGGACACCGGGGAGCTGTTTTTT.

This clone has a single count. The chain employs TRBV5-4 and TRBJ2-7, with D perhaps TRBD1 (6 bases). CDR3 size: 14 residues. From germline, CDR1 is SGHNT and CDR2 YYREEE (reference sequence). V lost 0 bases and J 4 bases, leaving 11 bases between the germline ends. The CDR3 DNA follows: TGTGCCAGCAGCTTGGGGCAGGGGCGGTACGAGCAGTACTTC. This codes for CASSLGQGRYEQYF. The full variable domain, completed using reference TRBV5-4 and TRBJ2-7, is ETGVTQSPTHLIKTRGQQVTLRCSSQSGHNTVSWYQQALGQGPQFIFQYYREEENGRGNFPPRFSGLQFPNYSSELNVNALELDDSALYLCASSLGQGRYEQYFGPGTRLTVT.

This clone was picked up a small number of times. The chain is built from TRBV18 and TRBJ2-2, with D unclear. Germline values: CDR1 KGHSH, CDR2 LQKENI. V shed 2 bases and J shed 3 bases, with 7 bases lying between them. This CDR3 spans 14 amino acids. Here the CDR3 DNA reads TGTGCCAGCTCACCAGGCACCGACACCGGGGAGCTGTTTTTT. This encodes CASSPGTDTGELFF.

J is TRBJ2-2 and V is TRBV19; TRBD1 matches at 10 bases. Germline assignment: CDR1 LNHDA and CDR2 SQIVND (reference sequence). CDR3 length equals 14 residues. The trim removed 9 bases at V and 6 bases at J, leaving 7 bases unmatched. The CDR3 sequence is CASSRDRGSGELFF. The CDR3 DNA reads TGTGCCAGCAGCAGGGACAGGGGATCCGGGGAGCTGTTTTTT.

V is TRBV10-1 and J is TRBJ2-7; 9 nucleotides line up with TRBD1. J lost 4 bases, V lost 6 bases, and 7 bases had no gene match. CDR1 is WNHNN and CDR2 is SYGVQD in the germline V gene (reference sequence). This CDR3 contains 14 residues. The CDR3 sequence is CASSGQGPPYEQYF. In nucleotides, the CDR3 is TGCGCCAGCAGCGGACAGGGGCCCCCTTACGAGCAGTACTTC.

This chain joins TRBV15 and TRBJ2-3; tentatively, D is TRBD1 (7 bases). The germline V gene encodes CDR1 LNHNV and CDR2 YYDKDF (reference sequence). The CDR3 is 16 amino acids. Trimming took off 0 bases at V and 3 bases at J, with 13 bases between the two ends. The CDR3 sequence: CATSRELSGGTDTQYF. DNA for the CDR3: TGTGCCACCAGCAGAGAGTTGTCAGGGGGGACAGATACGCAGTATTTT.

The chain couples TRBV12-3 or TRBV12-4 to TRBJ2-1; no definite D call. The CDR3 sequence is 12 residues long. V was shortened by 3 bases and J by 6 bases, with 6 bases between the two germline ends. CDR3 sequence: CASSFGRNEQFF. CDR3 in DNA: TGTGCCAGCAGTTTTGGGCGCAATGAGCAGTTCTTC.